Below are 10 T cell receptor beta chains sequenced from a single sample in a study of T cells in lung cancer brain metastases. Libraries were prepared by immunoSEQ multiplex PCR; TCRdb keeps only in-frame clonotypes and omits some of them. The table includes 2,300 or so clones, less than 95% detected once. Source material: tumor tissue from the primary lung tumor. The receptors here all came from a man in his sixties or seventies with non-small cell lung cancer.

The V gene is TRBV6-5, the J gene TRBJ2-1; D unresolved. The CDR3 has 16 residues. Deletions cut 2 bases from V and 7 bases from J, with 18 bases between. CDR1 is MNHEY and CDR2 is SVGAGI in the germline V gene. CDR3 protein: CASSYTLGMVENEQFF. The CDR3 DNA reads TGTGCCAGCAGTTACACCCTGGGGATGGTCGAAAATGAGCAGTTCTTC.

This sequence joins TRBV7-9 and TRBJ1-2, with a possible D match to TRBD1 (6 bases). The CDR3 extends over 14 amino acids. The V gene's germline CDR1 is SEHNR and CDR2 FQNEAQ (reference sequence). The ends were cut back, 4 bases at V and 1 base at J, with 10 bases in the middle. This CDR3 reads CASSSETGNYGYTF. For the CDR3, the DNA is TGTGCCAGCAGCTCCGAGACAGGTAACTATGGCTACACCTTC.

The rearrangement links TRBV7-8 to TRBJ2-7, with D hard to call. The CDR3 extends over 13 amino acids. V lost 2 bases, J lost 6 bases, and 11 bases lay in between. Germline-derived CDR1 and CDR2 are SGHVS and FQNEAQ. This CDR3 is CASSLSQVAEQYF. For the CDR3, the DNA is TGTGCCAGCAGCTTATCCCAGGTAGCCGAGCAGTACTTC. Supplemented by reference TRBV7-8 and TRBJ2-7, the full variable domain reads GAGVSQSPRYKVAKRGQDVALRCDPISGHVSLFWYQQALGQGPEFLTYFQNEAQLDKSGLPSDRFFAERPEGSVSTLKIQRTQQEDSAVYLCASSLSQVAEQYFGPGTRLTVT.

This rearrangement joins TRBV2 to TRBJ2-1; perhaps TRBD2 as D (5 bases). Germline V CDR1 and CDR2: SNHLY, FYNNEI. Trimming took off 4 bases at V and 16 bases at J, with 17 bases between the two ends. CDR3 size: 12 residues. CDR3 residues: CASSGDGVKLFF. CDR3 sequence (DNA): TGTGCCAGCAGTGGAGACGGGGTGAAGTTATTCTTC.

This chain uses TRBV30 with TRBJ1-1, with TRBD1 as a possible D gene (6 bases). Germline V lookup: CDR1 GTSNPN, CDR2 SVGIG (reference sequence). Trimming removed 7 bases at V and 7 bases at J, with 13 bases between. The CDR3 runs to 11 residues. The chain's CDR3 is CAFAGEREAFF. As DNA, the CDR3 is TGTGCCTTTGCAGGGGAACGTGAAGCTTTCTTT.

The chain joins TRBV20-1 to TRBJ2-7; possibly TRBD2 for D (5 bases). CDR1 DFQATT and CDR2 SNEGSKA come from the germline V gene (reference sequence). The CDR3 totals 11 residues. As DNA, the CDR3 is TGCTCGATAAGCCGGGGAAACGAGCAGTACTTC. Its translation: CSISRGNEQYF.

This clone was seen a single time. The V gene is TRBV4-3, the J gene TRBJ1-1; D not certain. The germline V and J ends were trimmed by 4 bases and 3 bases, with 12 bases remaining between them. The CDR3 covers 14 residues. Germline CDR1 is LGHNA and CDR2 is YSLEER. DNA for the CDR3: TGCGCCAGCAGCCCAGACGGGAGGGACACTGAAGCTTTCTTT. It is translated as CASSPDGRDTEAFF.

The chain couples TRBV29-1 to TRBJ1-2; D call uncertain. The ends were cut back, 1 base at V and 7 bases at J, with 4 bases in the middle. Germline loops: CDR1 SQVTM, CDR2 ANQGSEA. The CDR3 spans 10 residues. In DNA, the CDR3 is TGCAGCGTTGAAGCAGCTGGCTACACCTTC. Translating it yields CSVEAAGYTF.

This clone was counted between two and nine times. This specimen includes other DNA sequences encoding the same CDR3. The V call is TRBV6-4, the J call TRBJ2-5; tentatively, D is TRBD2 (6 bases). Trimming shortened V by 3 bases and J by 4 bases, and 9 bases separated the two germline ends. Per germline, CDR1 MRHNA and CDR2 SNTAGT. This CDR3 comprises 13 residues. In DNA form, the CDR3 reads TGTGCCAGCAGTGAGCAGGGAGGAGAGACCCAGTACTTC. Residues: CASSEQGGETQYF.

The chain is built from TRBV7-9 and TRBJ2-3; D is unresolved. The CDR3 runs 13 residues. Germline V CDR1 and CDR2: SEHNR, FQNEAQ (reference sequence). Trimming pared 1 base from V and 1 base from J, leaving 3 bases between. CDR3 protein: CASSLEGTDTQYF. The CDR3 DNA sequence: TGTGCCAGCAGCTTAGAGGGCACAGATACGCAGTATTTT.